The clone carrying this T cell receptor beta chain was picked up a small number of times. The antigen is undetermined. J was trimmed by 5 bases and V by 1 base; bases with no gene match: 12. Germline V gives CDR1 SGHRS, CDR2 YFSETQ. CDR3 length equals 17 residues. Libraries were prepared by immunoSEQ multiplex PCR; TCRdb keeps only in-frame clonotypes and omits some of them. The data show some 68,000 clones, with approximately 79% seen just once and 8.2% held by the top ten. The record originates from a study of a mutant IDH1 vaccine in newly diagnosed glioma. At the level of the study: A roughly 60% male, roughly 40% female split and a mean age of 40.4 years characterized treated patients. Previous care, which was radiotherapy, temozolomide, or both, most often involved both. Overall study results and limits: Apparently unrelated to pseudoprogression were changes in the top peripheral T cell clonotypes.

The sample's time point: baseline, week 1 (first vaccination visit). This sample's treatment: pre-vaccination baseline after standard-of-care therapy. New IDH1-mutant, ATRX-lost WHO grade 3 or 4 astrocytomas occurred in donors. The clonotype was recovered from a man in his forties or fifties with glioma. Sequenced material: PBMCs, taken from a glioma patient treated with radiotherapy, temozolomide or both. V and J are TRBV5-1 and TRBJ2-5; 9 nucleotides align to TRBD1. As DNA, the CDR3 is TGCGCCAGCAGCTTGTACGCGACAGGGGGTGGTAGGGAGACCCAGTACTTC. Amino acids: CASSLYATGGGRETQYF.